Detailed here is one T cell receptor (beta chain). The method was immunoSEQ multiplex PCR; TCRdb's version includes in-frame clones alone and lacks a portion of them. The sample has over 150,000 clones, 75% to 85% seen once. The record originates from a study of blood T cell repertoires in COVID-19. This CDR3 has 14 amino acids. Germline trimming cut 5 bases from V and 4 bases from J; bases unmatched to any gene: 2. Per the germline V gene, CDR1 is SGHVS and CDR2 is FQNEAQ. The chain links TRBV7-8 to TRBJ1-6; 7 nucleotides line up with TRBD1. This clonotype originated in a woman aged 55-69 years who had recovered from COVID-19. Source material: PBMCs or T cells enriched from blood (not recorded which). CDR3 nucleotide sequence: TGTGCCAGCAGCCAGGGACAGTATAATTCACCCCTCCACTTT. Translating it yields CASSQGQYNSPLHF.